These 25 T cell receptor beta chains originate from one sample sequenced in a study of T-cell memory formation after mild COVID-19. From the 5' RACE reads, TCRdb called clonotypes with MiXCR, one entry per CDR3 protein. The table has about 100,000 distinct CDR3 sequences, roughly an eighth seen once. Sequencing was done on a sample of PBMCs or a T cell subset sorted from them (not recorded which). The receptor set was obtained from a man younger than 35 who had mild COVID-19 (a few samples of this study predate the infection). Cell type and time point are not known.

In this sample, this clonotype turned up a few times. The rearrangement links TRBV6-2 or TRBV6-3 to TRBJ2-1; D might be TRBD1 (6 bases). Germline lookup yields CDR1 MNHEY and CDR2 SVGEGT. The CDR3 extends over 15 amino acids. V was trimmed by 7 bases and J by 9 bases, leaving 22 bases between them. The CDR3 protein is CASNADSGERSEQFF. CDR3 bases: TGTGCCAGCAACGCGGACAGTGGGGAAAGAAGTGAGCAGTTCTTC.

This clonotype was counted a few times. This chain joins TRBV24-1 and TRBJ1-2, with a weak D call TRBD1 (6 bases). Looked up from germline, CDR1 is KGHDR and CDR2 is SFDVKD. V lost 4 bases, J lost 5 bases, and 16 bases lay in between. There are 15 residues in the CDR3. In DNA, the CDR3 is TGTGCCACCAGTGACCCCACCCGGGGGGCTTATGGCTACACCTTC. This gives the protein CATSDPTRGAYGYTF.

This clonotype has just a few counts. V is TRBV6-2 or TRBV6-3 and J is TRBJ1-5, with a tentative D call TRBD1 (6 bases). The germline V gene has CDR1 MNHEY and CDR2 SVGEGT. V was shortened by 6 bases and J by 0 bases, with 12 bases between the two germline ends. This CDR3 is built from 15 residues. The chain's CDR3 is CASSSGHYSNQPQHF. The CDR3 bases are TGTGCCAGCAGCTCGGGACATTATAGCAATCAGCCCCAGCATTTT.

V and J are TRBV12-5 and TRBJ2-1; 8 nucleotides match TRBD2. Trimming took 0 bases from V and 1 from J; bases not matched to a gene: 5. This CDR3 region has 17 residues. Germline V CDR1 and CDR2: LGHNT, FRNRAP. CDR3 sequence: CASGLVLAGGSYNEQFF. In nucleotides, the CDR3 is TGTGCTAGTGGTTTGGTACTGGCGGGGGGATCCTACAATGAGCAGTTCTTC.

This clonotype turned up a few times. The chain couples TRBV7-3 to TRBJ2-3, with D possibly being TRBD2 (5 bases). The V end was cut by 2 bases, the J end by 0 bases, with 9 bases between. The germline gives CDR1 SGHTA, CDR2 FQGTGA. There are 15 residues in the CDR3. The CDR3 nucleotides read TGTGCCAGCAGCTTAGAGGGCGGGAGCACAGATACGCAGTATTTT. It specifies CASSLEGGSTDTQYF.

The chain's CDR3 is CASGTFVGDTQYF. In nucleotides, the CDR3 is TGTGCCAGTGGGACCTTCGTAGGAGATACGCAGTATTTT. The V gene is TRBV6-2 or TRBV6-3, the J gene TRBJ2-3; D is perhaps TRBD1 or TRBD2 (5 bases each). Trimming removed 9 bases at V and 5 bases at J, with 15 bases between. The CDR3 extends over 13 amino acids. CDR1 and CDR2 (germline): MNHEY, SVGEGT.

In this sample, this clonotype turned up a few times. The chain recombines TRBV13 with TRBJ2-1, with 8 bases fitting TRBD2. The V gene's germline CDR1 is PRHDT and CDR2 FYEKMQ (reference sequence). The V segment lost 4 bases and the J segment 6 bases; nucleotides outside the gene matches: 11. The CDR3 length is 16 residues. CDR3 sequence reads: CASSSIGERGSNEQFF. The CDR3 nucleotides read TGTGCCAGCAGCTCAATAGGGGAGCGGGGGAGCAATGAGCAGTTCTTC.

This sequence joins TRBV28 and TRBJ2-1; 10 bases are a match to TRBD1. V was pared by 6 bases and J by 2 bases, with 4 bases of the junction left unmatched. Germline V gives CDR1 MDHEN, CDR2 SYDVKM. The CDR3 spans 15 residues. CDR3 in amino acids: CASSRQGAPYNEQFF. CDR3 in DNA: TGTGCCAGCAGCCGACAGGGGGCCCCCTACAATGAGCAGTTCTTC.

This clonotype was picked up a small number of times. The V and J genes are TRBV4-1 and TRBJ1-2, with D unresolved. Trimming removed 4 bases from V and 3 bases from J, with 12 bases in between. This CDR3 is built from 14 residues. CDR1 is MGHRA, CDR2 YSYEKL, per germline. Here the CDR3 reads CASSPRGLDYGYTF. As DNA, the CDR3 is TGCGCCAGCAGCCCTCGGGGATTGGACTATGGCTACACCTTC.

This clonotype was detected only a few times. V and J are TRBV6-2 or TRBV6-3 and TRBJ2-4, with D possibly called TRBD1 or TRBD2 (6 bases each). The CDR3 totals 14 residues. V was trimmed by 4 bases and J by 0 bases, leaving 7 bases between them. Germline V CDR1 and CDR2: MNHEY, SVGEGT. The chain's CDR3 is CASSWGAAKNIQYF. In DNA, the CDR3 is TGTGCCAGCAGTTGGGGGGCAGCCAAAAACATTCAGTACTTC.

The chain carries TRBV29-1 and TRBJ2-3, with D possibly being TRBD1 or TRBD2 (5 bases each). This CDR3 spans 13 amino acids. Germline V lookup: CDR1 SQVTM, CDR2 ANQGSEA. The V gene lost 4 bases and the J gene lost 8 bases, with 16 bases spanning the gap. The CDR3 DNA follows: TGCAGCGTTGGGCCCTTGGGACCGGGTACGCAGTATTTT. This encodes CSVGPLGPGTQYF.

Notes on this clonotype: Compared with germline, one end of the junction differs, possibly owing to a read error. The chain employs TRBV27 and TRBJ2-5; D possibly corresponds to TRBD2 (5 bases). CDR1 is MNHEY, CDR2 SMNVEV, per germline (reference sequence). CDR3 length equals 14 residues. This chain's CDR3 is CASRRDGLQETKYF. In DNA form, the CDR3 reads TGTGCCAGCAGACGCGACGGACTGCAAGAGACCAAGTACTTC.

This clonotype was found a few times. The V and J genes are TRBV7-9 and TRBJ2-5; D unclear. The germline V gene has CDR1 SEHNR and CDR2 FQNEAQ (reference sequence). V gave up 0 bases and J gave up 5 bases, with 7 bases separating them. The CDR3 is made up of 13 amino acids. Written as DNA, the CDR3 is TGTGCCAGCAGCTTAGCTACGGAGGAGACCCAGTACTTC. As protein: CASSLATEETQYF.

This clonotype occurred many times. The CDR3 DNA follows: TGTGCCACCTCGGGGACAGTCTACAATGAGCAGTTCTTC. It specifies CATSGTVYNEQFF. V is TRBV15 and J is TRBJ2-1; TRBD1 matches at 7 bases. Germline CDR1 is LNHNV and CDR2 is YYDKDF (reference sequence). The length of the CDR3 is 13 residues. The trim removed 8 bases at V and 3 bases at J, leaving 4 bases unmatched.

This chain connects TRBV12-3 or TRBV12-4 to TRBJ1-2, with D tentatively TRBD1 (5 bases). This CDR3 contains 13 residues. Trimming shortened V by 5 bases and J by 0 bases, and 7 bases separated the two germline ends. The chain's CDR3 is CASSDRTNYGYTF. The CDR3 DNA reads as TGTGCCAGCAGTGACAGAACTAACTATGGCTACACCTTC.

This clonotype was detected only a few times. The rearrangement joins TRBV28 to TRBJ2-3; a weak D match, TRBD2 (5 bases). The CDR3 is made up of 14 amino acids. Germline CDR1 and CDR2: MDHEN and SYDVKM. V lost 3 bases and J lost 5, with 12 bases in between. CDR3 sequence (DNA): TGTGCCAGCAGTTTTATCGGGAATGAAGATACGCAGTATTTT. It codes for CASSFIGNEDTQYF.

This clonotype was seen a handful of times. The chain uses TRBV25-1 and TRBJ1-1; 8 nucleotides agree with TRBD1. The junction had 3 bases not matched to a gene; V was cut back by 5 bases and J by 1 base. Germline lookup yields CDR1 MGHDK and CDR2 SYGVNS. This CDR3 has 14 residues. The CDR3 reads CASSHTGGNTEAFF. The CDR3 region has the DNA TGTGCCAGCAGTCATACAGGGGGGAACACTGAAGCTTTCTTT. The full variable domain, completed using reference TRBV25-1 and TRBJ1-1, is EADIYQTPRYLVIGTGKKITLECSQTMGHDKMYWYQQDPGMELHLIHYSYGVNSTEKGDLSSESTVSRIRTEHFPLTLESARPSHTSQYLCASSHTGGNTEAFFGQGTRLTVV.

The V call is TRBV6-1, the J call TRBJ1-1; 9 bases align to TRBD1. Germline CDR1 and CDR2: MNHNS and SASEGT. The V segment lost 6 bases and the J segment 5 bases; nucleotides outside the gene matches: 10. This CDR3 spans 15 amino acids. CDR3 loop: CASRLLTGGVTEAFF. The CDR3 DNA follows: TGTGCCAGCAGGTTGTTGACAGGGGGGGTGACTGAAGCTTTCTTT.

This chain joins TRBV10-3 and TRBJ2-7; D possibly corresponds to TRBD2 (5 bases). Trimming took 0 bases from V and 0 from J, leaving 9 bases between them. Germline CDR1 and CDR2: ENHRY and SYGVKD. CDR3 size: 15 residues. The CDR3 DNA reads as TGTGCCATCAGTGAGTCGGATAGCGACTCCTACGAGCAGTACTTC. Translated: CAISESDSDSYEQYF.

J is TRBJ2-1 and V is TRBV24-1; maybe TRBD2 (5 bases). The CDR3 runs 15 residues. V gave up 0 bases and J gave up 5 bases, with 10 bases separating them. Per the germline V gene, CDR1 is KGHDR and CDR2 is SFDVKD. The CDR3 DNA follows: TGTGCCACCAGTGATTTGGGGATGGGAGACAATGAGCAGTTCTTC. Translation gives CATSDLGMGDNEQFF.

The chain has TRBV11-2 and TRBJ1-1; tentative D call: TRBD1 (5 bases). Germline V CDR1 and CDR2: SGHAT, FQNNGV. Trimming shortened V by 5 bases and J by 7 bases, and 20 bases separated the two germline ends. The CDR3 runs 15 residues. DNA for the CDR3: TGTGCCAGCAGCGCCGGGACGCCAACCTCCCATGAAGCTTTCTTT. It translates to CASSAGTPTSHEAFF.

This chain uses TRBV7-3 with TRBJ2-2, with 8 bases fitting TRBD1. The CDR3 covers 15 residues. Trimming at V came to 5 bases and at J to 6 bases, leaving 8 bases not matched to a gene. The germline CDR1 and CDR2 sequences are SGHTA and FQGTGA. CDR3 nucleotide sequence: TGTGCCAGCAGCCAGGACAGGGTTCCCCCCGGGGAGCTGTTTTTT. As protein: CASSQDRVPPGELFF.

This rearrangement joins TRBV6-2 or TRBV6-3 to TRBJ2-1, with D possibly matching TRBD1 (5 bases). The CDR3 loop spans 13 amino acids. Trimming took off 7 bases at V and 9 bases at J, with 16 bases between the two ends. The germline V gene has CDR1 MNHEY and CDR2 SVGEGT. CDR3 protein: CASMPGHYGEQFF. CDR3 in DNA: TGTGCCAGCATGCCAGGGCATTACGGTGAGCAGTTCTTC.

This clonotype was observed a handful of times. This rearrangement joins TRBV2 to TRBJ2-7, with TRBD1 matching 8 bases. The CDR3 extends over 14 amino acids. Trimming took 6 bases from V and 0 from J; bases not matched to a gene: 4. Germline V gives CDR1 SNHLY, CDR2 FYNNEI. CDR3 nucleotides: TGTGCCAGCAGGCCGGGACAGGTCTCCTACGAGCAGTACTTC. This codes for CASRPGQVSYEQYF.

This clonotype was detected only a few times. The chain employs TRBV5-1 and TRBJ1-5, with D tentatively TRBD1 (5 bases). Between the trimmed V and J ends, which lost 5 bases and 4 bases, there was a span of 7 bases. Germline-derived CDR1 and CDR2 are SGHRS and YFSETQ. This CDR3 is built from 12 residues. The CDR3 coding sequence is TGCGCCAGCAGGACAGTTAATCAGCCCCAGCATTTT. It yields the protein CASRTVNQPQHF.